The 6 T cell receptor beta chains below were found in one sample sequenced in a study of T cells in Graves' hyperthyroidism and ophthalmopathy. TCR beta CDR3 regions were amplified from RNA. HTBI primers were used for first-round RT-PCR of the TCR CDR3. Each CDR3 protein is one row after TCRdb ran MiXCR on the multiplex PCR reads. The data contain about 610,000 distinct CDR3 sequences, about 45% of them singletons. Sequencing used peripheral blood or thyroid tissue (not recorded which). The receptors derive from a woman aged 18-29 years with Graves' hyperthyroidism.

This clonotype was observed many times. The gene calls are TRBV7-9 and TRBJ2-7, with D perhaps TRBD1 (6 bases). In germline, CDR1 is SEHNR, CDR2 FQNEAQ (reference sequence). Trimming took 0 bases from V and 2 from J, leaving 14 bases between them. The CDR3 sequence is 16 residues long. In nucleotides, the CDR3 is TGTGCCAGCAGCTTAGCGACGGGGACAAAAGCCTACGAGCAGTACTTC. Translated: CASSLATGTKAYEQYF. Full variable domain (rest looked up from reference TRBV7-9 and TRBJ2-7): DTGVSQNPRHKITKRGQNVTFRCDPISEHNRLYWYRQTLGQGPEFLTYFQNEAQLEKSRLLSDRFSAERPKGSFSTLEIQRTEQGDSAMYLCASSLATGTKAYEQYFGPGTRLTVT.

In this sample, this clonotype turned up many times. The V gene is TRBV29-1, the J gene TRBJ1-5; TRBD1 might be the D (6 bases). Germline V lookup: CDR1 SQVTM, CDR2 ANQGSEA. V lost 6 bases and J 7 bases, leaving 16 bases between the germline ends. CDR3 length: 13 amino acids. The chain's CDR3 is CSVTTGTTQPQHF. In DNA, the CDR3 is TGCAGCGTGACTACAGGGACGACCCAGCCCCAGCATTTT.

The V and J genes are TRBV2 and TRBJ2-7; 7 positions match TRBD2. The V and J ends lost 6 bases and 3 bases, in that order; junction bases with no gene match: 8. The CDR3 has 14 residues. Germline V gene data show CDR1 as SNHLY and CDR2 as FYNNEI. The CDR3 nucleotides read TGTGCCAGCAGCTTGCTAGCGGCCCGCTACGAGCAGTACTTC. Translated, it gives CASSLLAARYEQYF.

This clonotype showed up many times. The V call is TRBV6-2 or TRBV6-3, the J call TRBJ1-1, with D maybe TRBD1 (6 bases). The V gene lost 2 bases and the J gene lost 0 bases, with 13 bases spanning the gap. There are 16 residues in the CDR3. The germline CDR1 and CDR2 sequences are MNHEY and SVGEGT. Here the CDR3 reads CASSYNQGKVNTEAFF. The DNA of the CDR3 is TGTGCCAGCAGTTACAATCAGGGGAAAGTGAACACTGAAGCTTTCTTT.

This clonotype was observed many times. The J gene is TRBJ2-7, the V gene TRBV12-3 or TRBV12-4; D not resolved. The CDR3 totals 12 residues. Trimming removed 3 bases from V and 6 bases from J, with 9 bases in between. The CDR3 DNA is TGTGCCAGCAGTTTTTTGGGGTCCGAGCAGTACTTC. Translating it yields CASSFLGSEQYF.

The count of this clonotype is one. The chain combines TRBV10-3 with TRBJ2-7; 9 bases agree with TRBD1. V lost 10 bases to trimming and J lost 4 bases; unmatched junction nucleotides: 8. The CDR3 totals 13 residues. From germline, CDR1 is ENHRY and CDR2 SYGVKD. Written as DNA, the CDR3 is TGTGCCAGTTGGGGACAGGGAAGTTACGAGCAGTACTTC. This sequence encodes CASWGQGSYEQYF.